This entry describes one T cell receptor (beta chain). Its antigen is unidentified. Other DNA sequences in the sample encode the same CDR3. These data belong to a study of T cell responses to AZD1222 COVID-19 vaccine. Overall study results and limits: The sample set comprised mostly white British donors with more females, and clonal diversity was possibly underestimated. The CD4 TCRs associated with vaccination extended across spike and predominated at 160-218 and 743-854. Seropositive AZD1222 recipients at baseline numbered only five or six. Spike-specific TCR breadth and depth grew following two AZD1222 doses.

Clones were sequenced by immunoSEQ multiplex PCR, and TCRdb holds only the in-frame ones, with some missing. The data contain just under 150,000 clones, approximately 91% of them singletons. This CDR3 spans 14 amino acids. V was clipped by 2 bases and J by 4 bases; unmatched bases: 1. Germline CDR1 reads SGHRS; CDR2 reads YFSETQ. The chain recombines TRBV5-1 with TRBJ1-2; 11 bases map to TRBD1. The source material was peripheral blood, sampled 28 days after the second dose of the MenACWY control vaccine. The clonotype was recovered from an adult who received the MenACWY meningococcal vaccine as a control. The CDR3 is CASSLGTGGYGYTF. Written as DNA, the CDR3 is TGCGCCAGCAGCTTAGGGACAGGGGGCTATGGCTACACCTTC.